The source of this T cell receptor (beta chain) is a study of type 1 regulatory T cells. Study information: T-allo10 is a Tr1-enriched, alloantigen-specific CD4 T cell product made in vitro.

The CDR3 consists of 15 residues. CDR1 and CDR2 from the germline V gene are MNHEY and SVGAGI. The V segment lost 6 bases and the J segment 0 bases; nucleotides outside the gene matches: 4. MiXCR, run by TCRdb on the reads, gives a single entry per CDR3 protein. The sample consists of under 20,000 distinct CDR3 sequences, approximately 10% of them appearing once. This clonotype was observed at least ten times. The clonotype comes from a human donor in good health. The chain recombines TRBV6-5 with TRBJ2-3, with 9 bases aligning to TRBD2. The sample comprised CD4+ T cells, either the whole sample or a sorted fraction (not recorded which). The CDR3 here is CASRMTSGSTDTQYF. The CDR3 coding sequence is TGTGCCAGCAGAATGACTAGCGGAAGCACAGATACGCAGTATTTT.